What follows is one T cell receptor beta chain and its context. Antigen specificity is unknown. The data were taken from a study of beta chain features in type 1 diabetes. Study-wide points: TCRB CDR3s from Type 1 diabetes patients were moderately but significantly shorter in all four CD4+ subsets. Compared with healthy donors, patients appeared to share more similar naive, central memory and regulatory TCRB repertoires.

V shed 1 base and J shed 5 bases, with 5 bases lying between them. The germline V gene has CDR1 DFQATT and CDR2 SNEGSKA (reference sequence). The CDR3 runs to 11 residues. CD45RO/CCR7/CD25/CD127/CD95/CD27 staining was used to isolate CD4+ naive, central memory, regulatory and stem cell-like memory cells by sorting. Sequencing targeted expressed TCRB transcripts, as all isolated RNA had been reverse transcribed. Read counts averaged roughly 3.7 million for samples of naive, central memory and regulatory T cells. Assay used: immunoSEQ multiplex PCR; TCRdb lists only in-frame clones, some missing. This repertoire shows 330,000 or so clones, approximately 14% found once; its top ten account for roughly 6.7%.

The specimen sequenced was central memory CD4+ T cells from blood. V usage is TRBV20-1 and J usage is TRBJ2-5; no firm D call. The TCR comes from a man aged 25 to 40 in good health. The DNA of the CDR3 is TGCAGTGCTAGAGTCTCGGAGACCCAGTACTTC. Its translation is CSARVSETQYF.